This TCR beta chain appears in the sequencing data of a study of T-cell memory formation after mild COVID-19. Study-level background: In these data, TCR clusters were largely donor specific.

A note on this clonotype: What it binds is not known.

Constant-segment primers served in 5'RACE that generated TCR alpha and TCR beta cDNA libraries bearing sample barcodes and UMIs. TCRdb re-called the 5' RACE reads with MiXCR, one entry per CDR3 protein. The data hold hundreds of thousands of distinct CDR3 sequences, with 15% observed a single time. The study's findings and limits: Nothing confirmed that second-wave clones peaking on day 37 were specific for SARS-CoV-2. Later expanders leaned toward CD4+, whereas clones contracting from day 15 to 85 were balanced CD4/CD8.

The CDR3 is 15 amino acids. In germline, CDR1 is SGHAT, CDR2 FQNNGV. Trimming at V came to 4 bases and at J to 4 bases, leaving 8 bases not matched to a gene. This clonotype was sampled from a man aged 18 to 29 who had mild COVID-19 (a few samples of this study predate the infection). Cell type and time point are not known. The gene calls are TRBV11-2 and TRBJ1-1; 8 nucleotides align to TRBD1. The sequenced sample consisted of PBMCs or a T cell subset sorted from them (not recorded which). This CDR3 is CASSYTAGTGTEAFF. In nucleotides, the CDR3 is TGTGCCAGCAGCTATACCGCCGGGACAGGCACTGAAGCTTTCTTT. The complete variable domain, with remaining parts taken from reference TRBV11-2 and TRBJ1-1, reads EAGVAQSPRYKIIEKRQSVAFWCNPISGHATLYWYQQILGQGPKLLIQFQNNGVVDDSQLPKDRFSAERLKGVDSTLKIQPAKLEDSAVYLCASSYTAGTGTEAFFGQGTRLTVV.